These 3 T cell receptor beta chains came from one sample sequenced in a study of spatial heterogeneity in lung cancer. Findings and limits, study-wide: How many expanded intratumoral alpha and beta TCRs were present tracked the tumor mutation count, which was a count of nonsynonymous mutations.

Sample time point: sample taken at primary tumor resection. These receptors' antigens are unknown. TCRdb passed the 5' RACE reads through MiXCR, listing each CDR3 protein once. This table has 7,000 to 8,500 distinct CDR3 sequences, 9.5% to 15% appearing once. The specimen was lung tumor tissue, collected at surgery. These receptors originate from a male donor with early-stage non-small cell lung cancer.

This clonotype came up many times. J is TRBJ2-7 and V is TRBV7-2; D gene uncertain. Germline V lookup: CDR1 SGHTA, CDR2 FQGNSA. V lost 2 bases and J lost 5, with 10 bases in between. The CDR3 has 13 amino acids. The CDR3 loop is CASSLNLNHEQYF. CDR3 in DNA: TGTGCCAGCAGCTTAAACCTAAACCACGAGCAGTACTTC.

The J gene is TRBJ2-7, the V gene TRBV10-2, with 10 positions matching TRBD2. CDR1 is WSHSY, CDR2 SAAADI, per germline. The trim removed 6 bases at V and 0 bases at J, leaving 11 bases unmatched. The CDR3 covers 17 residues. CDR3 loop: CASRANLAGDSSYEQYF. As DNA, the CDR3 is TGCGCCAGCAGGGCAAATCTAGCGGGGGACTCCTCCTACGAGCAGTACTTC.

Judged by abundance, this clonotype is medium-sized. The rearrangement links TRBV10-3 to TRBJ2-1, with 10 positions matching TRBD2. J lost 3 bases, V lost 9 bases, and 2 bases had no gene match. In germline, CDR1 is ENHRY, CDR2 SYGVKD. This CDR3 region has 13 residues. The CDR3 bases are TGTGCCATAGCGGGAGGGGACTACAATGAGCAGTTCTTC. It encodes CAIAGGDYNEQFF.